This T cell receptor beta chain appears in the sequencing data of a study of radiotherapy plus CTLA-4 blockade in lung cancer. Study background: Objective responses were observed in 15% to 20% of patients, and disease control was achieved by approximately 32%. Study-level findings and limits: Radiotherapy with ipilimumab was followed by blood expansion of tumor-derived clones. Reports identified early blood T cell clone dynamics, with interferon-beta, as the best response predictor.

This clone appeared a single time. Its antigen is currently unknown. The CDR3 has 13 residues. The germline V gene encodes CDR1 MNHNS and CDR2 SASEGT. The V end was cut by 3 bases, the J end by 7 bases, with 9 bases between. Measured with immunoSEQ multiplex PCR; TCRdb has only the in-frame clones, and not every one. Of approximately 77,000 clones listed, more than 80% are singletons. Chemo-refractory metastatic non-small-cell lung cancer patients underwent focal radiation alongside CTLA-4 blockade with ipilimumab. The material sequenced was peripheral blood, taken from a patient treated with radiotherapy plus ipilimumab. This receptor was identified in a human donor with non-small cell lung cancer who had stable disease on radiotherapy plus ipilimumab. V usage is TRBV6-1 and J usage is TRBJ2-2, with unresolved D. The CDR3 DNA follows: TGTGCCAGCAGTGAGGCGACTTACGGGGAGCTGTTTTTT. Its protein is CASSEATYGELFF.